This T cell receptor (beta chain) was sequenced in a study of shared clonotypes between healthy human individuals. Method: immunoSEQ multiplex PCR; TCRdb's copy keeps in-frame clones and lacks some. The repertoire holds more than 2,000,000 clones, with roughly 93% as singletons. Germline V gene sequence: CDR1 MDHEN, CDR2 SYDVKM. CDR3 length equals 16 residues. Trimming stripped 2 bases from V and 6 bases from J, with 20 bases between. The sequencing input was naive CD4+ T cells from PBMCs. Regarding subset: CD45RA+ positively selected. V and J are TRBV28 and TRBJ2-7, with TRBD1 as a possible D gene (5 bases). The sequence was obtained from a man younger than 35 in good health. Some clones in this sample may be carry-over from other donors' samples. In nucleotides, the CDR3 is TGTGCCAGCAGTTTACCCCTTGGACAAGCGTCCATCGAGCAGTACTTC. As protein: CASSLPLGQASIEQYF. The variable domain in full, with the rest retrieved from reference TRBV28 and TRBJ2-7, is DVKVTQSSRYLVKRTGEKVFLECVQDMDHENMFWYRQDPGLGLRLIYFSYDVKMKEKGDIPEGYSVSREKKERFSLILESASTNQTSMYLCASSLPLGQASIEQYFGPGTRLTVT.